This TCR beta chain originates from a study of T cell changes during pregnancy in multiple sclerosis. Sequenced by immunoSEQ multiplex PCR; TCRdb stores in-frame clones only, minus some. The sample lists tens of thousands of clones, about 95% occurring once. This clone has just one count. Trimming pared 6 bases from V and 4 bases from J, leaving 10 bases between. This CDR3 is 12 amino acids long. In germline, CDR1 is SNHLY, CDR2 FYNNEI. Sequenced material: peripheral blood, taken in the third trimester of pregnancy. The source is a female donor with multiple sclerosis, enrolled in a pregnancy study. V and J are TRBV2 and TRBJ2-7; no clear D. This chain's CDR3 is CASRVGSYEQYF. CDR3 DNA sequence: TGTGCCAGCAGAGTGGGCTCATACGAGCAGTACTTC.